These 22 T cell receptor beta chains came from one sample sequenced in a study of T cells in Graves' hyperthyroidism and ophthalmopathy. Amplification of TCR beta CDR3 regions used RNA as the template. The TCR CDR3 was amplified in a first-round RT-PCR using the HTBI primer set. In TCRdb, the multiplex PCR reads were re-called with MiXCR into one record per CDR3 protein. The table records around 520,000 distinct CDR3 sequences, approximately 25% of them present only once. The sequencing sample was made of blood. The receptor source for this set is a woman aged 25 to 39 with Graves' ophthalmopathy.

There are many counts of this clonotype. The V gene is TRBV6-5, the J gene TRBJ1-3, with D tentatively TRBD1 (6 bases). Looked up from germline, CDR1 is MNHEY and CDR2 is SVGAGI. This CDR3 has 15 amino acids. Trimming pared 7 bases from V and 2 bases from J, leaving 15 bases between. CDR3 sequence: CASNRGGSAGNTIYF. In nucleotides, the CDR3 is TGTGCCAGCAACAGAGGGGGTTCGGCTGGAAACACCATATATTTT.

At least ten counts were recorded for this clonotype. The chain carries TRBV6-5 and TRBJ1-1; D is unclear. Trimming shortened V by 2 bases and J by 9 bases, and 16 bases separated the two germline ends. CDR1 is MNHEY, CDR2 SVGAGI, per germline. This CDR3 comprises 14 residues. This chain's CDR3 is CASSYTPSRAQAFF. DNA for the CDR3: TGTGCCAGCAGTTACACCCCCTCTAGGGCTCAAGCTTTCTTT.

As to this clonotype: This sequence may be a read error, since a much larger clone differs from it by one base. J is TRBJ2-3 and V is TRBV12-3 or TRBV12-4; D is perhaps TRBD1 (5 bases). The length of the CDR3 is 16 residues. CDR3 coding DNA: TGTGCCAGCAGTTCAACCTTAGACAGATACACAGGTACGCAGTATTTT. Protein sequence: CASSSTLDRYTGTQYF.

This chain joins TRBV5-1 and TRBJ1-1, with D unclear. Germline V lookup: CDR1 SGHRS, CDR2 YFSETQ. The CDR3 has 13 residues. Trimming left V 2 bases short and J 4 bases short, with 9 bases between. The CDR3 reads CASSLEARTEAFF. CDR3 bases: TGCGCCAGCAGCTTAGAGGCACGCACTGAAGCTTTCTTT.

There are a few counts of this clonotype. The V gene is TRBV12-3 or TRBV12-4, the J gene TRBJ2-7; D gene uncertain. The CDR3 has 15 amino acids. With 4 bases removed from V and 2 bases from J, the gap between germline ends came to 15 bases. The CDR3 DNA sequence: TGTGCCAGCAGTTCGCCGGTAGGATACACCTACGAGCAGTACTTC. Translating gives CASSSPVGYTYEQYF.

In DNA form, the CDR3 reads TGTGCCAGCAGCATCTTGCAGGACAGTACTGAACTGTTTTTT. Its protein is CASSILQDSTELFF. The chain recombines TRBV11-2 with TRBJ1-4, with D possibly matching TRBD1 (6 bases). Trimming cost V 5 bases and J 12 bases, with 19 bases left between them. The CDR3 totals 14 residues. Germline-derived CDR1 and CDR2 are SGHAT and FQNNGV.

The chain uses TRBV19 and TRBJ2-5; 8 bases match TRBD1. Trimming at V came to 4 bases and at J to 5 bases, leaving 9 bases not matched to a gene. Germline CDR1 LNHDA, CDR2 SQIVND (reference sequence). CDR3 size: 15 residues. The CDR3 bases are TGTGCCAGTAGTACCTCGACAGGGGATCGGGAGACCCAGTACTTC. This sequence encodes CASSTSTGDRETQYF.

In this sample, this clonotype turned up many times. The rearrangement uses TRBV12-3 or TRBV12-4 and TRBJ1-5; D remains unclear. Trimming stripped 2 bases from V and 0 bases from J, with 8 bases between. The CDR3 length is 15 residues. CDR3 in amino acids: CASSLRSISNQPQHF. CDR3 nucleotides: TGTGCCAGCAGTTTACGGAGCATTAGCAATCAGCCCCAGCATTTT.

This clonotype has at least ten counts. CDR3 sequence: CASSQAPQGLYTF. CDR3 nucleotide sequence: TGTGCCAGCAGCCAAGCCCCACAGGGTTTATACACCTTC. The chain has TRBV3-1 and TRBJ1-2; D might be TRBD1 (6 bases). Germline CDR1 is LGHDT and CDR2 is YNNKEL (reference sequence). The V gene lost 1 base and the J gene lost 11 bases, with 14 bases spanning the gap. CDR3 length equals 13 residues.

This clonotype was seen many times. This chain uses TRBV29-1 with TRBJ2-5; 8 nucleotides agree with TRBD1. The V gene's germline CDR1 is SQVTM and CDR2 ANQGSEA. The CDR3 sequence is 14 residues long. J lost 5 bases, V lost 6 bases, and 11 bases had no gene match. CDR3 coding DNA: TGCAGCGTCTCAGGAGGGACAGGCGGCGAGACCCAGTACTTC. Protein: CSVSGGTGGETQYF.

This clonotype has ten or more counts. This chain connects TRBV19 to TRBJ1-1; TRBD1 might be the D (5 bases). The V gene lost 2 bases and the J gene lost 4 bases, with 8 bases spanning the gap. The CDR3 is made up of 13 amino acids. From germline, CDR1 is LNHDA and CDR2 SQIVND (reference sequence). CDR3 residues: CASSITGGTEAFF. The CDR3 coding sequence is TGTGCCAGTAGTATAACGGGGGGCACTGAAGCTTTCTTT.

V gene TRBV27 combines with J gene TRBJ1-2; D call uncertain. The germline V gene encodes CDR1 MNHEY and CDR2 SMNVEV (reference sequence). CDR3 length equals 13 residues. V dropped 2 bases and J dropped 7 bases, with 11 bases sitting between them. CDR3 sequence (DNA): TGTGCCAGCAGTTTAACGGCAGGCCGTGGCTACACCTTC. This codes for CASSLTAGRGYTF.

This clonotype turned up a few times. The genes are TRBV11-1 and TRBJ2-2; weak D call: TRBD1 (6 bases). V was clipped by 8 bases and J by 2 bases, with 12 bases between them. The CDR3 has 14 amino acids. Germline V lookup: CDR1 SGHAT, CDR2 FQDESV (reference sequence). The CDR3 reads CASLEDSNTGELFF. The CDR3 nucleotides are TGTGCCAGCCTCGAGGACAGCAACACCGGGGAGCTGTTTTTT. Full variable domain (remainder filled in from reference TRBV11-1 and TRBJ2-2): EAEVAQSPRYKITEKSQAVAFWCDPISGHATLYWYRQILGQGPELLVQFQDESVVDDSQLPKDRFSAERLKGVDSTLKIQPAELGDSAMYLCASLEDSNTGELFFGEGSRLTVL.

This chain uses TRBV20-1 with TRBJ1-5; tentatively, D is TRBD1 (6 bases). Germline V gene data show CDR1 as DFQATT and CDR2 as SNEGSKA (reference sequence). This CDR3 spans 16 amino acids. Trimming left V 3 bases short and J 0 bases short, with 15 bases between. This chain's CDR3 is CSARGHLVYSNQPQHF. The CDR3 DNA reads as TGCAGTGCTAGGGGACACTTGGTCTATAGCAATCAGCCCCAGCATTTT.

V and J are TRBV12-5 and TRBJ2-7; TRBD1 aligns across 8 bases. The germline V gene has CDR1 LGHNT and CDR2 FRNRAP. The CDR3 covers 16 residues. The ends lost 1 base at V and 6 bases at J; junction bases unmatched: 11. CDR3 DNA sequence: TGTGCTAGTGGTTTGGGCCGCGGACAGGGTTTCGGCGAGCAGTACTTC. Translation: CASGLGRGQGFGEQYF.

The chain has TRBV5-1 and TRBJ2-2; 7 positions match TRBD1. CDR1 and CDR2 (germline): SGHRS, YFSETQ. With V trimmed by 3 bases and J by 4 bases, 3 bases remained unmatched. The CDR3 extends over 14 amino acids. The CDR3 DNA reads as TGCGCCAGCAGCTCCCCAGGGGGCACCGGGGAGCTGTTTTTT. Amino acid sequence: CASSSPGGTGELFF.

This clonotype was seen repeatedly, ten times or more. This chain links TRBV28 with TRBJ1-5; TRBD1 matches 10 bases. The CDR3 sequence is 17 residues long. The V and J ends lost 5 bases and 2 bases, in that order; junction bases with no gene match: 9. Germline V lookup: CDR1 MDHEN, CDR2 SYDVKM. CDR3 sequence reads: CASSNTGTGEGNQPQHF. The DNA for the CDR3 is TGTGCCAGCAGTAACACCGGGACAGGGGAGGGCAATCAGCCCCAGCATTTT.

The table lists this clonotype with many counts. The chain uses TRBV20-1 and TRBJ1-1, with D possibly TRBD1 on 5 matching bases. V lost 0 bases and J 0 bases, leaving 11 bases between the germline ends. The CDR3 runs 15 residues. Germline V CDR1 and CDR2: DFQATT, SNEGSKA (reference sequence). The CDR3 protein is CSARDPGHLNTEAFF. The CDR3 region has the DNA TGCAGTGCTAGAGATCCAGGACACCTGAACACTGAAGCTTTCTTT.

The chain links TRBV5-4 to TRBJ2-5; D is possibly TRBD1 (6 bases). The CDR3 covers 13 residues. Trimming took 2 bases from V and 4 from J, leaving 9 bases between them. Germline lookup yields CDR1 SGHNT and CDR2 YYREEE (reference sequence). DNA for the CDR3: TGTGCCAGCAGCTTAAAGGACAGAGAGACCCAGTACTTC. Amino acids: CASSLKDRETQYF.

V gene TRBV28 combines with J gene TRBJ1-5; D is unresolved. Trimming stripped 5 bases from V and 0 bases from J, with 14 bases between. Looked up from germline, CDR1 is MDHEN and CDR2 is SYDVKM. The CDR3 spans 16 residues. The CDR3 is CASSPVRWTSNQPQHF. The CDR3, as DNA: TGTGCCAGCAGTCCCGTGAGGTGGACTAGCAATCAGCCCCAGCATTTT.

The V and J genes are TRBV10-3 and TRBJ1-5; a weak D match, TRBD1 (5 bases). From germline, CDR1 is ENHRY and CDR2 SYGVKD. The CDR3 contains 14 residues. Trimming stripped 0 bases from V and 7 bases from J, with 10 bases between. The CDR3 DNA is TGTGCCATCAGTGAGTCAAGGGGATGGCAGCCCCAGCATTTT. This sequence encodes CAISESRGWQPQHF.

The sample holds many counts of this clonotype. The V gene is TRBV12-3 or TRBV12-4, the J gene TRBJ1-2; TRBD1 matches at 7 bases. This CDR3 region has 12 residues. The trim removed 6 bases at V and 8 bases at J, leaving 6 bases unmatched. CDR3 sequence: CASRRGDSGYTF. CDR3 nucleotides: TGTGCCAGCAGGAGGGGGGACAGCGGCTACACCTTC.